The rows below give T cell receptor beta chains drawn from one sample of a study of shared clonotypes between healthy human individuals. Generated by immunoSEQ multiplex PCR, the TCRdb table keeps only in-frame clones and is missing some. Altogether millions of clones are present, roughly 92% being singletons, with the ten largest covering around 0.14%. The sample was naive CD4+ T cells sorted from blood. These receptors all stem from a man between 18 and 35 years old in good health. CDR3s include the opening cysteine and the closing phenylalanine or tryptophan. Each record gives: clone size, V gene, J gene, D gene, CDR3 DNA, CDR3 protein. A D gene is named only where the DNA matches it firmly. Some rows have no size entry. The others give once, few or many, or a class for an expanded clone.

>.|TRBV18|TRBJ1-5|TRBD1
TGTGCCAGCTCACCAAACAGGGGGGCGCTGGATCAGCCCCAGCATTTT
CASSPNRGALDQPQHF
>.|TRBV7-2|TRBJ2-7|.
TGTGCCAGCAGCCCCTTCGACGAGCAGTACTTC
CASSPFDEQYF
>.|TRBV5-6|TRBJ2-7|.
TGTGCCAGCAGCTTATTACAACGAAGTGGGGAGCAGTACTTC
CASSLLQRSGEQYF
>.|TRBV10-3|TRBJ2-5|.
TGTGCCATCAGTGGCCACCCCCAAGAGACCCAGTACTTC
CAISGHPQETQYF
>.|TRBV25-1|TRBJ1-2|TRBD1
TGTGCCAGCAGTGAAGACAGGGTATCGAGTGGCTACACCTTC
CASSEDRVSSGYTF
>.|TRBV7-6|TRBJ2-5|.
TGTGCCAGCAGCTTAGGCCGGGACCAAGAGACCCAGTACTTC
CASSLGRDQETQYF
>.|TRBV15|TRBJ1-4|.
TGTGCCACCAGTTCACAAGGACAGAGGGAAAAACTGTTTTTT
CATSSQGQREKLFF
>.|TRBV6-5|TRBJ2-7|TRBD2
TGTGCCAGCGGTCCTAGCGGGGAAAGCTCCTACGAGCAGTACTTC
CASGPSGESSYEQYF
>.|TRBV11-2|TRBJ2-1|.
TGTGCCAGCAGCTTAGCCGGACAGCTGAATGAGCAGTTCTTC
CASSLAGQLNEQFF
>.|TRBV2|TRBJ2-3|.
TGTGCCAGCAGCTCAACAGATACGCAGTATTTT
CASSSTDTQYF
>.|TRBV7-7|TRBJ2-6|.
TGTGCTAGCAGCCCGGTACTCAACTCTGGGGCCAACGTCCTGACTTTC
CASSPVLNSGANVLTF
>.|TRBV5-1|TRBJ2-7|.
TGCGCCAGCAGCTTGACGGCCGGGTCCTACGAGCAGTACTTC
CASSLTAGSYEQYF
>.|TRBV6-1|TRBJ2-3|.
TGTGCCAGCAGTGAAATAAACGGGGGTCTCACAGATACGCAGTATTTT
CASSEINGGLTDTQYF
>.|TRBV7-9|TRBJ2-7|.
TGTGCCAGCAGCTTACAACAGTCCTACGAGCAGTACTTC
CASSLQQSYEQYF
>.|TRBV2|TRBJ2-5|TRBD2
TGTGCCAGCTCCAGCGGGAAGGCTAGCGGGGCGGAGACCCAGTACTTC
CASSSGKASGAETQYF
>.|TRBV7-2|TRBJ2-2|.
TGTGCCAGCAGCTTGGAAGGGGCTACCGGGGAGCTGTTTTTT
CASSLEGATGELFF
>.|TRBV6-4|TRBJ2-3|TRBD1
TGTGCCAGCAGTTCGACAGGGGGCAACACAGATACGCAGTATTTT
CASSSTGGNTDTQYF
>.|TRBV5-8|TRBJ2-3|TRBD1
TGTGCCAGCAGCTCCTTCGGGACAGGGGGGACAGATACGCAGTATTTT
CASSSFGTGGTDTQYF
>.|TRBV30|TRBJ2-3|.
TGTGCCTGGAGTGGTACTAGCCTCACAGATACGCAGTATTTT
CAWSGTSLTDTQYF
>.|TRBV9|TRBJ2-3|.
TGTGCCAGCAGCCCGAGGATAAGTGGCGATACGCAGTATTTT
CASSPRISGDTQYF
>.|TRBV6-1|TRBJ1-2|.
TGTGCCAGCAGTAAAGGGGGTGGGAGGGGCAGATCCTCTGATGGCTACACCTTC
CASSKGGGRGRSSDGYTF
>.|TRBV9|TRBJ2-3|TRBD2
TGTGCCAGCAGCTTGGGACTAGCGGGGGTACCTAGCACAGATACGCAGTATTTT
CASSLGLAGVPSTDTQYF
>.|TRBV27|TRBJ2-7|TRBD1
TGTGCCAGCAGTCCGGGGGACAGGGGGCCTAGCGAGCAGTACTTC
CASSPGDRGPSEQYF
>.|TRBV25-1|TRBJ2-1|.
TGTGCCAGCAGTGACCAAAGCTCCTACAATGAGCAGTTCTTC
CASSDQSSYNEQFF
>.|TRBV10-2|TRBJ2-7|.
TGCGCCAGCGCCTCCGGGAGCACCTACGAGCAGTACTTC
CASASGSTYEQYF
>.|TRBV7-2|TRBJ2-1|TRBD2
TGTGCCAGCAGCGTTCGGGCGGGAGGGTTGTCCTACAATGAGCAGTTCTTC
CASSVRAGGLSYNEQFF
>.|TRBV6-1|TRBJ2-5|TRBD2
TGTGCCAGCAGTGACAGGGCGGGGGGAGAGACCCAGTACTTC
CASSDRAGGETQYF
>.|TRBV12-5|TRBJ2-7|TRBD2
TGTGCTAGTGGCCAAATCCATACAGCCGGGACTATACCCTACGAGCAGTACTTC
CASGQIHTAGTIPYEQYF
>few|TRBV5-1|TRBJ1-4|.
TGCGCCAGCAGCTTGGCCGGGTTTAATGAAAAACTGTTTTTT
CASSLAGFNEKLFF
>.|TRBV18|TRBJ2-7|.
TGTGCCAGCTCACCCATTGGACTGTACGAGCAGTACTTC
CASSPIGLYEQYF
>.|TRBV2|TRBJ1-5|.
TGTGCCAGCAGCGAAACAGACAGGCACAATCAGCCCCAGCATTTT
CASSETDRHNQPQHF
>.|TRBV10-3|TRBJ1-1|.
TGTGCCATCGGGACCTGGGACACTGAAGCTTTCTTT
CAIGTWDTEAFF
>once|TRBV6-6|TRBJ2-7|.
TGTGCCAGCAGTTACCGGGAGTCCTACGAGCAGTACTTC
CASSYRESYEQYF
>few|TRBV6-4|TRBJ1-5|.
TGTGCCATCGAAGGAGGAGGGGTCAATCAGCCCCAGCATTTT
CAIEGGGVNQPQHF
>.|TRBV6-5|TRBJ1-4|.
TGTGCCAGCAGGGGACAACACCCGGGGAATGAAAAACTGTTTTTT
CASRGQHPGNEKLFF
>.|TRBV9|TRBJ2-1|.
TGTGCCAGCAGCCCCCCCGGGACTCTCCCAAATGAGCAGTTCTTC
CASSPPGTLPNEQFF
>.|TRBV5-4|TRBJ2-2|TRBD1
TGTGCCAGCAGCGGGGGACAGGGGAACACCGGGGAGCTGTTTTTT
CASSGGQGNTGELFF
>.|TRBV5-1|TRBJ1-4|.
TGCGCCAGCACCCTGGGGGGAGCAAGCACTAGTGAAAAACTGTTTTTT
CASTLGGASTSEKLFF
>.|TRBV19|TRBJ2-3|.
TGTGCCAGTAGTATAGATGACCCGGGGGCTCGCGGTACGCAGTATTTT
CASSIDDPGARGTQYF
>.|TRBV9|TRBJ2-1|.
TGTGCCAGCAGCCCTGGTTGGGTTTCCTACAATGAGCAGTTCTTC
CASSPGWVSYNEQFF
>.|TRBV28|TRBJ2-3|.
TGTGCCAGCAGTTTACCCCGGAGGGGAACTAGCACAGATACGCAGTATTTT
CASSLPRRGTSTDTQYF
>.|TRBV7-9|TRBJ2-2|.
TGTGCCAGCAGCGCGGACAGTACCGGGGAGCTGTTTTTT
CASSADSTGELFF
>.|TRBV4-1|TRBJ1-1|.
TGCGCCAGCAGCCAAGATAAGCCTTGGAACACTGAAGCTTTCTTT
CASSQDKPWNTEAFF
>few|TRBV19|TRBJ1-1|TRBD1
TGTGCCAGTAGTATTGGGGACAGGGGGCGGACTGAAGCTTTCTTT
CASSIGDRGRTEAFF
>.|TRBV5-4|TRBJ2-6|.
TGTGCCAGCAGCTTGGATAATGGGGCCAACGTCCTGACTTTC
CASSLDNGANVLTF
>.|TRBV28|TRBJ2-7|TRBD2
TGTGCCAGCAGACCTCTCCTTGGACTAGCGGGGGGGCAATCCGGCTCCTACGAGCAGTACTTC
CASRPLLGLAGGQSGSYEQYF
>.|TRBV14|TRBJ2-7|.
TGTGCCAGCAGCCGGAGAGACAGGAACTACGAGCAGTACTTC
CASSRRDRNYEQYF